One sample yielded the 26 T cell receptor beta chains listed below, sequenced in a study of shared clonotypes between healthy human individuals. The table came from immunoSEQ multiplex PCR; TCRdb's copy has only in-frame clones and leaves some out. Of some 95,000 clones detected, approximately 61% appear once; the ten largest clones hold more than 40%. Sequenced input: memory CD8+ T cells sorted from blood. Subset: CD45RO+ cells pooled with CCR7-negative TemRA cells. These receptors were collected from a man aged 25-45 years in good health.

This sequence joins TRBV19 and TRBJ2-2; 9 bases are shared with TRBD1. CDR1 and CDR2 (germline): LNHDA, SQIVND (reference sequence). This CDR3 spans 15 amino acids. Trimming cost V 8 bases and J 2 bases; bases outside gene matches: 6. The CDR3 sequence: CASSPGQGNTGELFF. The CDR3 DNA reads TGTGCCAGTTCGCCGGGACAGGGCAACACCGGGGAGCTGTTTTTT.

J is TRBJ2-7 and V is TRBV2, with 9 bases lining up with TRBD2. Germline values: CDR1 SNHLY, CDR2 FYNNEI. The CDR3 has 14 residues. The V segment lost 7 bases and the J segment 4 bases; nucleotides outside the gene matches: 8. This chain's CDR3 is CASKRGSGSYEQYF. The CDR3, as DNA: TGTGCCAGCAAAAGGGGTAGCGGGAGTTACGAGCAGTACTTC.

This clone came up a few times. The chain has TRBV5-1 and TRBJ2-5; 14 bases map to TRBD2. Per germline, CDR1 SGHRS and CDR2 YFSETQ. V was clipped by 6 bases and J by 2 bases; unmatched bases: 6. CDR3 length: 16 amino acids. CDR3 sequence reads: CASTKGTSGRQETQYF. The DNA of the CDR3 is TGCGCCAGCACTAAGGGGACTAGCGGGAGACAAGAGACCCAGTACTTC.

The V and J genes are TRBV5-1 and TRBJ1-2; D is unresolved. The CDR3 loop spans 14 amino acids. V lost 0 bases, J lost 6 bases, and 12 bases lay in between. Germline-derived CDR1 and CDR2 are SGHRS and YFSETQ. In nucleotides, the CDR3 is TGCGCCAGCAGCTTGGAGCGTTCTGGGCATGGCTACACCTTC. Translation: CASSLERSGHGYTF.

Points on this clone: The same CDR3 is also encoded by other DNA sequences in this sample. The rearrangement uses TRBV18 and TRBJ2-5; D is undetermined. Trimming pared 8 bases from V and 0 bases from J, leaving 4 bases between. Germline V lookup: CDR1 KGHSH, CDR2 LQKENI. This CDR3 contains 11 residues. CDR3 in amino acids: CASAYQETQYF. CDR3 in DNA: TGTGCCAGCGCGTACCAAGAGACCCAGTACTTC.

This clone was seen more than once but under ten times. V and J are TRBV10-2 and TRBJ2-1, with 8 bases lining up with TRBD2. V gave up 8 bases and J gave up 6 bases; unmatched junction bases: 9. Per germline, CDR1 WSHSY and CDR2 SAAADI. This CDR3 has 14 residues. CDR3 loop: CASLGLAGSNEQFF. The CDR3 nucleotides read TGCGCCAGCCTCGGGCTAGCGGGTAGCAATGAGCAGTTCTTC.

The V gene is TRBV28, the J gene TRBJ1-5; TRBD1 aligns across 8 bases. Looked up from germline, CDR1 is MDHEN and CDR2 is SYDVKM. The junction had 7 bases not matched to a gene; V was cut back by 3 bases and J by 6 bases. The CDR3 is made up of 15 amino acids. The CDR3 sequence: CASSLARGLGQPQHF. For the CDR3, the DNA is TGTGCCAGCAGTTTGGCCAGGGGGCTGGGTCAGCCCCAGCATTTT.

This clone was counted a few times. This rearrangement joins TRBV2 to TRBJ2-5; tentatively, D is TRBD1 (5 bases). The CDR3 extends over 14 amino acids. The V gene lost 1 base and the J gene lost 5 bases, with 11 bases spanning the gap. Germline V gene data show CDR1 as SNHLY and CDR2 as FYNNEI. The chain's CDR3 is CASSEGDSWETQYF. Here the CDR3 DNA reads TGTGCCAGCAGTGAAGGAGACAGTTGGGAGACCCAGTACTTC.

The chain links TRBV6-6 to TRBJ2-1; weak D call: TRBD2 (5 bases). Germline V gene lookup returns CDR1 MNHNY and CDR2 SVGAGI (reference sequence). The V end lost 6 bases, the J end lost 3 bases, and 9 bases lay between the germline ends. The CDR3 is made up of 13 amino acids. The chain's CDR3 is CASSRRGYNEQFF. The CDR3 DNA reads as TGTGCCAGCAGCCGCCGGGGCTACAATGAGCAGTTCTTC.

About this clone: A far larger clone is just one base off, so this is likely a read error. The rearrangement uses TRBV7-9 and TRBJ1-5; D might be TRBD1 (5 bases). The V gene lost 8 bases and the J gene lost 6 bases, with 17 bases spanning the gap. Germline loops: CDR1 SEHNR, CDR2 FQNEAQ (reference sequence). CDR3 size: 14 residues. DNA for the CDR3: TGTGCCAGCGGCCTAGACAGCGCTCGTCAGCCCCAGCATTTT. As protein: CASGLDSARQPQHF.

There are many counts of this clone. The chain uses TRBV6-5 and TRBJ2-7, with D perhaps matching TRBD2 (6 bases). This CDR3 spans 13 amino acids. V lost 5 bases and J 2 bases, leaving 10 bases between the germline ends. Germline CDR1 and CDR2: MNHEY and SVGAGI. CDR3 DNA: TGTGCCAGCAGTACGGGCGGGACCTACGAGCAGTACTTC. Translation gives CASSTGGTYEQYF.

This CDR3 is CASSESPGNQPQHF. CDR3 sequence (DNA): TGCGCCAGCAGTGAGTCCCCAGGGAATCAGCCCCAGCATTTT. The chain has TRBV10-2 and TRBJ1-5; D may be TRBD1 (5 bases). Between the trimmed V and J ends, which lost 0 bases and 4 bases, there was a span of 7 bases. This CDR3 comprises 14 residues. Germline assignment: CDR1 WSHSY and CDR2 SAAADI.

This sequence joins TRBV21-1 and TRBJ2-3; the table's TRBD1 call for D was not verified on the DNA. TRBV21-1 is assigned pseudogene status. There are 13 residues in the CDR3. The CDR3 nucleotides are TGTGCCAGCAGCGGCAGGGGGACAGATACGCAGTATTTT. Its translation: CASSGRGTDTQYF.

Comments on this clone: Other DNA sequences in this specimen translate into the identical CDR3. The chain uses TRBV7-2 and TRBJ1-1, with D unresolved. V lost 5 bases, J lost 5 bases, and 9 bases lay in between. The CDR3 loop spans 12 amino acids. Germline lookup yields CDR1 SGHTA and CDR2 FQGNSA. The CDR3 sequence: CASSPRSTEAFF. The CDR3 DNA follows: TGTGCCAGCAGCCCCAGATCTACTGAAGCTTTCTTT. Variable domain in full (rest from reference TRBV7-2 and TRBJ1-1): GAGVSQSPSNKVTEKGKDVELRCDPISGHTALYWYRQSLGQGLEFLIYFQGNSAPDKSGLPSDRFSAERTGGSVSTLTIQRTQQEDSAVYLCASSPRSTEAFFGQGTRLTVV.

The CDR3 is CASSWGTGTNQPQHF. CDR3 in DNA: TGTGCCAGCAGCTGGGGGACAGGGACCAATCAGCCCCAGCATTTT. The V and J genes are TRBV7-8 and TRBJ1-5; TRBD1 matches 9 bases. Per germline, CDR1 SGHVS and CDR2 FQNEAQ. There are 15 residues in the CDR3. V lost 4 bases to trimming and J lost 3 bases; unmatched junction nucleotides: 4.

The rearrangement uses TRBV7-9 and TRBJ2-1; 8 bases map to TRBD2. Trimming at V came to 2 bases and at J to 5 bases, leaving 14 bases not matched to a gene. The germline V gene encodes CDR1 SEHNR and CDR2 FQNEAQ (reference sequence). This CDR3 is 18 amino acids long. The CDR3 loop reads CASSLSIPSGPRDNEQFF. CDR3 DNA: TGTGCCAGCAGCTTAAGTATTCCTAGCGGGCCCAGGGACAATGAGCAGTTCTTC. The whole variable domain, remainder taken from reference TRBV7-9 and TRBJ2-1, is DTGVSQNPRHKITKRGQNVTFRCDPISEHNRLYWYRQTLGQGPEFLTYFQNEAQLEKSRLLSDRFSAERPKGSFSTLEIQRTEQGDSAMYLCASSLSIPSGPRDNEQFFGPGTRLTVL.

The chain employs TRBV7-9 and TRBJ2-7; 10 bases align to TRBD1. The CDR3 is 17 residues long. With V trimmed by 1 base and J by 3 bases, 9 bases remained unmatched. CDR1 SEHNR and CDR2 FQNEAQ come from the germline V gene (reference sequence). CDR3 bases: TGTGCCAGCAGCTTAGTAAGCTCTTGGGACAGGGGCTACGAGCAGTACTTC. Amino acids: CASSLVSSWDRGYEQYF.

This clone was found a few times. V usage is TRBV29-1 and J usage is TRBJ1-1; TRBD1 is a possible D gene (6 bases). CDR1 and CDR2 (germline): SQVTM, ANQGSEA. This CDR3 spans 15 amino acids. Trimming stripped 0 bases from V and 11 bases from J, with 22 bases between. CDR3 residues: CSVEDQGFGGQRAFF. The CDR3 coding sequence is TGCAGCGTTGAAGATCAGGGGTTCGGGGGGCAACGGGCTTTCTTT.

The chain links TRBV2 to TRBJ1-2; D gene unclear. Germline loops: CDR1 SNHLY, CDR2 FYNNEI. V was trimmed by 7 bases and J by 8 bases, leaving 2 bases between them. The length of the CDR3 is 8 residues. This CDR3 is CASNGYTF. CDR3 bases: TGTGCCAGCAACGGCTACACCTTC.

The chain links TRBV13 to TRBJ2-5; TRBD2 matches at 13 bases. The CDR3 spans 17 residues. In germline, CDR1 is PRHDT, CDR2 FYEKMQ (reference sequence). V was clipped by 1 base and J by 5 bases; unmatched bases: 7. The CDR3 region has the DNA TGTGCCAGCAGCTTAGTTGGACTAGCGGGAGTAGGGGAGACCCAGTACTTC. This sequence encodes CASSLVGLAGVGETQYF. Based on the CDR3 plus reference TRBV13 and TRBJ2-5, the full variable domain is AAGVIQSPRHLIKEKRETATLKCYPIPRHDTVYWYQQGPGQDPQFLISFYEKMQSDKGSIPDRFSAQQFSDYHSELNMSSLELGDSALYFCASSLVGLAGVGETQYFGPGTRLLVL.

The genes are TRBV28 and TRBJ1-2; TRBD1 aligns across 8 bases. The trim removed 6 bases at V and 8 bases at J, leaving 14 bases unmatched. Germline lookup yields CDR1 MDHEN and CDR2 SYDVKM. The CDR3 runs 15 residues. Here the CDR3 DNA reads TGTGCCAGCAGCCACGGTTCTACAGGGGGGGCGGGCTACACCTTC. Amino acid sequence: CASSHGSTGGAGYTF.

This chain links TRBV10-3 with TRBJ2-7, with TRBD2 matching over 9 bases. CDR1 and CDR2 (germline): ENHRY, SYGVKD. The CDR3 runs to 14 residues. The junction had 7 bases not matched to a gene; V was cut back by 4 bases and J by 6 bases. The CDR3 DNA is TGTGCCATCAGTGGAGGTAGCGGGAGATCCGAGCAGTACTTC. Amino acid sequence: CAISGGSGRSEQYF.

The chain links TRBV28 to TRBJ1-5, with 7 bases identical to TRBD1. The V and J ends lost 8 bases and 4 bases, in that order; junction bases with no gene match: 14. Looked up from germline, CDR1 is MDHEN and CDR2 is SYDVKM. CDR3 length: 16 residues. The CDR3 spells CASQKKQGFGNQPQHF. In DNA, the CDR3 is TGTGCCAGCCAGAAAAAACAGGGGTTTGGAAATCAGCCCCAGCATTTT.

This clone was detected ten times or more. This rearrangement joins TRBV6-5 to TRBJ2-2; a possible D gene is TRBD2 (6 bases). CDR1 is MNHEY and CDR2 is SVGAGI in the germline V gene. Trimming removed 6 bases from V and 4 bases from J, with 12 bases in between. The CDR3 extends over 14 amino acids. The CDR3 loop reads CASREGAATGELFF. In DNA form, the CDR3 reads TGTGCCAGCAGGGAGGGCGCTGCCACCGGGGAGCTGTTTTTT.

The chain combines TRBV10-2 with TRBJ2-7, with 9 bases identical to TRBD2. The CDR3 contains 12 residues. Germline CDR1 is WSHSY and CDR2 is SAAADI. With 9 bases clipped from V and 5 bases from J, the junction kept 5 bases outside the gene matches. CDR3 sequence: CASSGSKDEQYF. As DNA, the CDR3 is TGCGCCAGTAGCGGGAGCAAGGACGAGCAGTACTTC.

CDR3 amino acids: CAISEPDRGDGYTF. CDR3 nucleotide sequence: TGTGCCATCAGTGAACCGGACAGGGGAGACGGCTACACCTTC. The chain links TRBV10-3 to TRBJ1-2; 9 bases are a match to TRBD1. J was trimmed by 8 bases and V by 3 bases; bases with no gene match: 7. Germline CDR1 and CDR2: ENHRY and SYGVKD. This CDR3 is 14 amino acids long.